The 8 T cell receptor beta chains listed next were all sequenced from one sample in a study of PD-L1 blockade in urothelial cancer. Regarding time point: peripheral blood 6 weeks after treatment start. Libraries were prepared by immunoSEQ multiplex PCR; TCRdb keeps only in-frame clonotypes and omits some of them. In the table there are approximately 110,000 clones, approximately 90% of which are singletons. Source: PBMCs, taken around atezolizumab (anti-PD-L1) treatment. These TCRs come from a man between 60 and 75 years old with urothelial cancer.

The rearrangement uses TRBV2 and TRBJ2-3, with 15 bases matching TRBD2. Per the germline V gene, CDR1 is SNHLY and CDR2 is FYNNEI. This CDR3 comprises 16 residues. Trimming at V came to 3 bases and at J to 4 bases, leaving 2 bases not matched to a gene. The CDR3, as DNA: TGTGCCAGCAGTGATGGGACTAGCGGGGGGCCAGATACGCAGTATTTT. It translates to CASSDGTSGGPDTQYF.

The rearrangement joins TRBV6-6 to TRBJ1-1; maybe TRBD1 (5 bases). Between the trimmed V and J ends, which lost 10 bases and 0 bases, there was a span of 21 bases. The CDR3 runs to 16 residues. The V gene's germline CDR1 is MNHNY and CDR2 SVGAGI (reference sequence). CDR3 sequence: CATTNGGTRMNTEAFF. The CDR3, as DNA: TGTGCCACCACAAACGGGGGTACGCGAATGAACACTGAAGCTTTCTTT.

This chain links TRBV4-1 with TRBJ1-1; D is ambiguous. There are 14 residues in the CDR3. Trimming took 2 bases from V and 0 from J, leaving 7 bases between them. Germline loops: CDR1 MGHRA, CDR2 YSYEKL. The CDR3 loop reads CASSQQYMNTEAFF. For the CDR3, the DNA is TGCGCCAGCAGCCAACAGTACATGAACACTGAAGCTTTCTTT.

The chain links TRBV4-3 to TRBJ2-2; possibly TRBD1 for D (5 bases). The CDR3 runs 14 residues. V lost 6 bases and J 1 base, leaving 9 bases between the germline ends. CDR1 and CDR2 from the germline V gene are LGHNA and YSLEER. The CDR3 DNA is TGCGCCAGCAGACTCGGACAGAACACCGGGGAGCTGTTTTTT. It yields the protein CASRLGQNTGELFF.

The genes are TRBV27 and TRBJ1-2; a possible D gene is TRBD1 (5 bases). Per germline, CDR1 MNHEY and CDR2 SMNVEV (reference sequence). The CDR3 covers 15 residues. V dropped 6 bases and J dropped 3 bases, with 17 bases sitting between them. CDR3 in amino acids: CASRPKTGGDYGYTF. The CDR3 DNA is TGTGCCAGCAGACCCAAGACGGGGGGGGACTATGGCTACACCTTC.

The J gene is TRBJ1-1, the V gene TRBV5-1; 7 bases are a match to TRBD1. Germline trimming cut 3 bases from V and 3 bases from J; bases unmatched to any gene: 5. The CDR3 is made up of 14 amino acids. Germline V gives CDR1 SGHRS, CDR2 YFSETQ. The CDR3 nucleotides are TGCGCCAGCAGCTCACAGGGGCTCGACACTGAAGCTTTCTTT. It specifies CASSSQGLDTEAFF.

The V and J genes are TRBV11-3 and TRBJ1-5; 7 nucleotides line up with TRBD1. CDR1 is SGHNT and CDR2 is YENEEA in the germline V gene. The CDR3 is made up of 14 amino acids. Germline trimming cut 7 bases from V and 6 bases from J; bases unmatched to any gene: 9. The CDR3 here is CASTQDRVFQPQHF. DNA for the CDR3: TGTGCCAGCACCCAAGACAGGGTTTTTCAGCCCCAGCATTTT.

This rearrangement joins TRBV6-5 to TRBJ1-2; 8 positions match TRBD1. Germline loops: CDR1 MNHEY, CDR2 SVGAGI. The CDR3 consists of 13 residues. Trimming removed 4 bases from V and 8 bases from J; junction bases left unmatched: 6. In DNA form, the CDR3 reads TGTGCCAGCAGTTCCACGACAGGGGAGGGCTACACCTTC. Amino acids: CASSSTTGEGYTF.